The 23 T cell receptor beta chains below come from one sample, sequenced in a study of blood T cell repertoires in COVID-19. Here immunoSEQ multiplex PCR was the method, and the copy in TCRdb shows in-frame clones only, minus some. Of some 68,000 clones listed, 86% are singletons. Sequencing was carried out using peripheral blood. The source of these receptors is a man aged 50-59 years with active COVID-19.

The chain carries TRBV7-2 and TRBJ1-3; 8 bases line up with TRBD1. After removal of 1 base from V and 3 bases from J, the junction contained 5 bases not matched to a gene. Germline lookup yields CDR1 SGHTA and CDR2 FQGNSA. The CDR3 consists of 16 residues. This CDR3 reads CASSLDQGAYGNTIYF. In DNA form, the CDR3 reads TGTGCCAGCAGCTTAGACCAGGGGGCGTATGGAAACACCATATATTTT.

The J gene is TRBJ2-7, the V gene TRBV4-3; D perhaps matches TRBD1 (6 bases). Germline V lookup: CDR1 LGHNA, CDR2 YSLEER. With 1 base removed from V and 1 base from J, the gap between germline ends came to 8 bases. The CDR3 is 14 residues long. In DNA form, the CDR3 reads TGCGCCAGCAGCCAAGGCAGGGGATCCTACGAGCAGTACTTC. Its translation is CASSQGRGSYEQYF.

V is TRBV2 and J is TRBJ2-3; maybe TRBD1 (5 bases). The CDR3 is made up of 14 amino acids. Trimming removed 5 bases from V and 1 base from J, with 10 bases in between. Looked up from germline, CDR1 is SNHLY and CDR2 is FYNNEI. The CDR3 sequence is CASSPQVRTDTQYF. The CDR3 coding sequence is TGTGCCAGCAGTCCACAGGTGCGCACAGATACGCAGTATTTT.

J is TRBJ2-1 and V is TRBV10-3, with a tentative D call TRBD2 (6 bases). V was cut by 2 bases and J by 3 bases, with 8 bases left in between. The CDR3 spans 14 residues. CDR1 and CDR2 (germline): ENHRY, SYGVKD. The CDR3 loop is CAISERGNYNEQFF. Here the CDR3 DNA reads TGTGCCATCAGTGAGCGGGGGAACTACAATGAGCAGTTCTTC.

V and J are TRBV7-2 and TRBJ2-5; D is possibly TRBD1 (6 bases). With 5 bases removed from V and 2 bases from J, the gap between germline ends came to 18 bases. Germline V gene data show CDR1 as SGHTA and CDR2 as FQGNSA. This CDR3 has 16 residues. The CDR3 loop reads CASSRRDKTFQETQYF. CDR3 nucleotide sequence: TGTGCCAGCAGCCGTAGGGACAAGACATTTCAAGAGACCCAGTACTTC.

CDR3 amino acids: CASSTTWAVSEKLFF. CDR3 coding DNA: TGTGCCAGTAGTACAACCTGGGCCGTTTCTGAAAAACTGTTTTTT. V and J are TRBV19 and TRBJ1-4; D is undetermined. The germline V gene has CDR1 LNHDA and CDR2 SQIVND (reference sequence). The CDR3 totals 15 residues. Deletions cut 4 bases from V and 7 bases from J, with 16 bases between.

The CDR3 here is CASSFAGTEAFF. The CDR3 DNA reads as TGTGCCAGCAGCTTTGCAGGCACTGAAGCTTTCTTT. The rearrangement uses TRBV7-8 and TRBJ1-1; D unclear. The CDR3 sequence is 12 residues long. Germline values: CDR1 SGHVS, CDR2 FQNEAQ. Trimming took 3 bases from V and 4 from J, leaving 6 bases between them.

This chain joins TRBV9 and TRBJ2-1, with 10 bases aligning to TRBD2. CDR3 length: 15 residues. Per the germline V gene, CDR1 is SGDLS and CDR2 is YYNGEE. J gave up 0 bases and V 3 bases, and 0 bases lay outside the gene matches. The CDR3 sequence is CASSASGSSYNEQFF. CDR3 coding DNA: TGTGCCAGCAGCGCTAGCGGGAGCTCCTACAATGAGCAGTTCTTC.

V and J are TRBV12-3 or TRBV12-4 and TRBJ1-1, with 7 positions matching TRBD1. The CDR3 covers 13 residues. The V and J ends lost 7 bases and 4 bases, in that order; junction bases with no gene match: 6. The CDR3 sequence: CASTRGAGTEAFF. The CDR3 nucleotides are TGTGCCAGCACCAGGGGGGCGGGCACTGAAGCTTTCTTT.

The chain is built from TRBV6-2 or TRBV6-3 and TRBJ2-7; 7 nucleotides line up with TRBD2. This CDR3 has 15 amino acids. Trimming cost V 0 bases and J 0 bases; bases outside gene matches: 2. CDR1 and CDR2 (germline): MNHEY, SVGEGT. Here the CDR3 reads CASSYSGGSSYEQYF. CDR3 bases: TGTGCCAGCAGTTACTCGGGAGGGAGCTCCTACGAGCAGTACTTC.

The genes are TRBV7-9 and TRBJ1-4; D unclear. The CDR3 has 16 residues. Germline V gene lookup returns CDR1 SEHNR and CDR2 FQNEAQ (reference sequence). V lost 5 bases and J lost 7, with 20 bases in between. This CDR3 is CASSLLSPGSGEKLFF. The CDR3 coding sequence is TGTGCCAGCAGCCTTCTGTCCCCGGGGTCGGGTGAAAAACTGTTTTTT.

The chain joins TRBV24-1 to TRBJ2-5; maybe TRBD1 (6 bases). Germline assignment: CDR1 KGHDR and CDR2 SFDVKD. V lost 0 bases, J lost 1 base, and 17 bases lay in between. The CDR3 loop spans 18 amino acids. CDR3 residues: CATSDLVRGGRAQETQYF. As DNA, the CDR3 is TGTGCCACCAGTGATTTGGTCAGGGGCGGCAGGGCCCAAGAGACCCAGTACTTC.

V and J are TRBV12-3 or TRBV12-4 and TRBJ2-2; 8 bases agree with TRBD1. This CDR3 region has 13 residues. The ends lost 8 bases at V and 6 bases at J; junction bases unmatched: 5. The CDR3 DNA follows: TGTGCCAGCTGGACAGGGTTCGCCGGGGAGCTGTTTTTT. It translates to CASWTGFAGELFF.

The V call is TRBV7-6, the J call TRBJ2-5; TRBD2 aligns across 9 bases. The CDR3 spans 16 residues. The germline CDR1 and CDR2 sequences are SGHVS and FNYEAQ. The V gene end was trimmed by 1 base and the J gene end by 5 bases; junction bases not matched to a gene: 8. The CDR3 DNA reads as TGTGCCAGCAGCTTAGTAGTCGGCGGGAGGGATGAGACCCAGTACTTC. It specifies CASSLVVGGRDETQYF. Based on the CDR3 plus reference TRBV7-6 and TRBJ2-5, the full variable domain is GAGVSQSPRYKVTKRGQDVALRCDPISGHVSLYWYRQALGQGPEFLTYFNYEAQQDKSGLPNDRFSAERPEGSISTLTIQRTEQRDSAMYRCASSLVVGGRDETQYFGPGTRLLVL.

The V and J genes are TRBV28 and TRBJ2-1; 12 nucleotides agree with TRBD2. Germline CDR1 is MDHEN and CDR2 is SYDVKM. V was clipped by 6 bases and J by 9 bases; unmatched bases: 12. The CDR3 is 16 residues long. CDR3 nucleotide sequence: TGTGCCAGCAGCCTTGGGACTAGCGGGTCCAGGGGTGAGCAGTTCTTC. Protein product: CASSLGTSGSRGEQFF.

The chain couples TRBV7-6 to TRBJ1-3; no definite D call. The CDR3 extends over 14 amino acids. Germline V gives CDR1 SGHVS, CDR2 FNYEAQ. Deletions cut 5 bases from V and 3 bases from J, with 11 bases between. The CDR3 coding sequence is TGTGCCAGCAGCGCAGAGCAGGTTGGAAACACCATATATTTT. Protein sequence: CASSAEQVGNTIYF.

The V and J genes are TRBV2 and TRBJ2-5; weak D call: TRBD1 (6 bases). Germline V gene lookup returns CDR1 SNHLY and CDR2 FYNNEI. The V end was cut by 6 bases, the J end by 3 bases, with 14 bases between. The CDR3 covers 14 residues. CDR3: CASSTGQTEETQYF. In nucleotides, the CDR3 is TGTGCCAGCAGCACCGGACAGACGGAAGAGACCCAGTACTTC.

The genes are TRBV5-4 and TRBJ1-1; D is unresolved. Germline V gene sequence: CDR1 SGHNT, CDR2 YYREEE (reference sequence). Between the trimmed V and J ends, which lost 0 bases and 2 bases, there was a span of 5 bases. CDR3 size: 13 residues. The CDR3 DNA reads as TGTGCCAGCAGCTTGGCCGTTAACACTGAAGCTTTCTTT. It codes for CASSLAVNTEAFF.

This clone was seen just once. The genes are TRBV13 and TRBJ2-2, with 8 bases that match TRBD1. The CDR3 extends over 16 amino acids. The junction had 7 bases not matched to a gene; V was cut back by 2 bases and J by 5 bases. The germline V gene has CDR1 PRHDT and CDR2 FYEKMQ (reference sequence). Here the CDR3 reads CASSLYRQGWTGELFF. In nucleotides, the CDR3 is TGTGCCAGCAGCTTATACAGACAGGGGTGGACCGGGGAGCTGTTTTTT.

This chain links TRBV24-1 with TRBJ1-5; 9 nucleotides agree with TRBD1. After removal of 4 bases from V and 4 bases from J, the junction contained 4 bases not matched to a gene. Germline V gene data show CDR1 as KGHDR and CDR2 as SFDVKD. The CDR3 loop spans 15 amino acids. The CDR3 is CATSEGDRDNQPQHF. CDR3 DNA: TGTGCCACCAGTGAGGGGGACAGGGATAATCAGCCCCAGCATTTT.

This rearrangement joins TRBV6-5 to TRBJ1-2, with a weak D call TRBD1 (5 bases). The CDR3 has 15 amino acids. The V gene's germline CDR1 is MNHEY and CDR2 SVGAGI. V gave up 2 bases and J gave up 5 bases, with 15 bases separating them. DNA for the CDR3: TGTGCCAGCAGTTACGATGGATCCGGGGGGTATGGCTACACCTTC. Protein product: CASSYDGSGGYGYTF.

This chain uses TRBV15 with TRBJ1-2, with 7 bases identical to TRBD1. The J segment lost 13 bases and the V segment lost 0 bases, leaving 14 bases of the junction unmatched. The CDR3 runs 15 residues. The germline CDR1 and CDR2 sequences are LNHNV and YYDKDF (reference sequence). The CDR3 loop is CATSREGRQGGTCTF. Here the CDR3 DNA reads TGTGCCACCAGCAGAGAAGGAAGACAGGGTGGCACTTGCACCTTC.

The chain recombines TRBV6-2 or TRBV6-3 with TRBJ2-7; no firm D call. Trimming took 4 bases from V and 1 from J, leaving 5 bases between them. CDR1 and CDR2 from the germline V gene are MNHEY and SVGEGT. This CDR3 contains 12 residues. The CDR3 here is CASSFLSYEQYF. CDR3 sequence (DNA): TGTGCCAGCAGTTTCCTTTCCTACGAGCAGTACTTC.